Given below is one TCR beta chain in context. Antigen unknown. The junction had 3 bases not matched to a gene; V was cut back by 0 bases and J by 3 bases. The CDR3 runs to 16 residues. CDR1 and CDR2 (germline): SGHRS, YFSETQ. The method was immunoSEQ multiplex PCR; TCRdb's version includes in-frame clones alone and lacks a portion of them. The sample contains over 4,000 clones, roughly nine tenths of which appear only once. The sample originates from a study of pediatric ulcerative colitis. General observations from the study: Blood-rectal clonal overlap within each person was significantly higher in ulcerative colitis patients than controls. Rectal repertoires separated controls, mild-moderate and acute severe colitis.

The chain has TRBV5-1 and TRBJ2-3; 11 nucleotides align to TRBD2. Source material: blood. The sequence came from a boy aged 5 to 17 who was a control in a study of pediatric ulcerative colitis. CDR3 nucleotide sequence: TGCGCCAGCAGCTTGGCCGGACTAGCGGGTACAGATACGCAGTATTTT. Encoded protein: CASSLAGLAGTDTQYF.